This record looks at one T cell receptor beta chain sequence and its context. This clone was found a few times. Its antigen remains undetermined. It has no much larger one-base neighbor in the sample; base qualities were not kept. The CDR3 goes from the cysteine to the phenylalanine over 15 residues. Just CDR3 DNA is preserved here, 45 bases in frame from base 1. Trimmed from V: 4 bases; trimmed from J: 6 bases; junction bases lacking a gene match: 8. Based on the germline V gene (reference sequence), the CDR1 and CDR2 sequences are SGHNT and YYREEE. CD8 naive samples consisted of CD45RO-negative cells that were positively selected for CCR7, yielding a CD45RA+CCR7+ population without TemRA cells. Donors were healthy HIV-negative adults with no recently reported acute infections or vaccinations. Only Caucasian adults living in Nashville, Tennessee, USA were represented among the donors. After blood collection by leukapheresis, PBMCs were isolated using Ficoll-Histopaque density gradient centrifugation and then cryopreserved in the vapor phase of liquid nitrogen. Analytical flow cytometry was used to check the purity and quantity of every magnetically sorted T cell population. Each sorted fraction had its genomic DNA isolated and then quantified by UV absorbance on a Nanodrop 2000c.

The sample originates from a study of shared clonotypes between healthy human individuals (dated by TCRdb to 2018 to 2020). Notes on the research overall: The cohort included a few men and a couple of women between 18 and 49 years of age. For each donor, CD4 naive and CD4 memory were each given three plates, CD8 naive was given two plates, and CD8 memory was given one plate. To estimate repertoire size and how much clonotypes are shared between individuals, the study performed deep sequencing of blood TCR repertoires from five healthy adults. Different laboratories and diverse techniques were used to prepare libraries and sequence TCR repertoires, to increase sequencing depth and limit assay-specific biases. Per donor, leukapheresis produced somewhere between about 0.94 and 9.5 billion PBMCs. What the authors observed across the whole study: Pairwise subsampling led to the expectation that sequencing depth would affect the degree of clonotype sharing among donors. Sampling was limited to blood, and TCR repertoires in tissue likely differ from TCR repertoires in blood. Sharing across a few donors was observed for approximately 5% of naive CD4, less than 4% of naive CD8, 2% to 2.5% of memory CD4, and over 0.3% of memory CD8 clonotypes. Compared with non-shared clonotypes, the clonotypes found in all four sorted-subset donors had higher generation probabilities. Because the study included only a small number of donors, the genetic and exposure-history diversity represented was limited. Estimated clonotype richness was generally larger for naive than for memory subsets. Incomplete sequencing was indicated by rarefaction of sorted-subset datasets, despite the large sequencing depth.

Using the deep immunoSEQ assay, TCR CDR3 regions were amplified from genomic DNA by multiplex PCR. Extracted genomic DNA from each cell subset was distributed evenly across all wells of several immunoSEQ 96-well plates, and each plate was treated as a replicate. For sorted subsets, each replicate PCR was loaded with roughly 190 ng genomic DNA, equivalent to approximately 27,000 T cell genomes. Purified libraries were measured with a Qubit 3.0 fluorometer, size-checked on a Bioanalyzer 2100, and measured again with the KAPA Library Quantification kit. Every immunoSEQ 96-well plate was sequenced on a dedicated single-read 150-cycle Illumina NextSeq 550 flow cell. On the study's bioinformatics: Because only junctional sequences without quality scores were contained in the immunoSEQ output, filtering matching that applied to full-length reads could not be performed. To assign V/J genes and CDR3, sequences were annotated using PyIR, a Python wrapper for IgBLAST v1.9, with IMGT germline references. Reads with weak V/J assignments (E-value above 1e-6), missing CDR3, stop codons, out-of-frame junctions, or ambiguous translated residues were removed. V3J clonotypes were defined as sequences sharing the same inferred V gene, J gene, and CDR3 amino acid sequence. To compute the percentage overlap between repertoires, the number of shared unique clonotypes was divided by the size of the smaller repertoire. Richness of each repertoire was evaluated using RTK rarefaction, the Chao1 estimator, and Recon v2.1 estimates of unobserved clonotypes. OLGA was used to compute generation probabilities for all TCRbeta clonotypes that the gDNA method yielded from four donors. TCRdb stores this immuneACCESS table with in-frame sequences only. Part of the clones is absent; in the studies checked, under half of the shortfall reflects unresolved V genes, and no reason is known for the rest. V, J and clone size reflect that table, while D and trimming were determined from the DNA. The sample table contains under 2,000,000 clones; only one count was recorded for approximately 95% of them. Roughly 1.2% of the sample is held by the ten biggest clonotypes.

The chain couples TRBV5-4 to TRBJ1-5; 9 junctional bases match TRBD1. The sequencing input was naive CD8+ T cells sorted from blood. The cell subset or site label, read with the paper, signifies: CD45RA+CCR7+. This receptor was obtained from a man aged 18 to 30 in good health. The base sequence is TGTGCCAGCAGCCCGGACAGGGGAGCTGGTCAGCCCCAGCATTTT. It translates as CASSPDRGAGQPQHF. Extended through the reference TRBV5-4 and TRBJ1-5 proteins, this CDR3 yields the full variable domain: ETGVTQSPTHLIKTRGQQVTLRCSSQSGHNTVSWYQQALGQGPQFIFQYYREEENGRGNFPPRFSGLQFPNYSSELNVNALELDDSALYLCASSPDRGAGQPQHFGDGTRLSIL.